This T cell receptor (beta chain) was found in a study of blood T cell repertoires in COVID-19. Across the study: Specimens from acute and convalescent COVID-19 originated in the United States, Italy and Spain. PBMCs, B-cell-depleted T cells, or T cells were the source of the cDNA or gDNA that made up the material.

Participant-given clinical history determined each cohort assignment. In the original workflow: Counts of nucleated cells, estimated from reference gene primer amplification, were obtained. TCRdb's copy holds only in-frame clones and misses some; the assay was immunoSEQ multiplex PCR. V, J and clone size derive from that table, while D and trimming were established from the DNA sequence. The data show 220,000 or so clones, with roughly nine tenths seen just once and 3.5% held by the top ten. CDR1 and CDR2 (germline): MNHEY, SVGAGI. This CDR3 spans 16 amino acids. Germline trimming cut 0 bases from V and 5 bases from J; bases unmatched to any gene: 6.

The receptor's source is a woman between 18 and 29 years old in a cohort exposed to, infected with or recovered from COVID-19 (not recorded which). Sequencing was performed on PBMCs or T cells enriched from blood (not recorded which). The chain has TRBV6-5 and TRBJ2-5; 10 bases are a match to TRBD2. The CDR3: CASSYSTAGGPETQYF. The DNA of the CDR3 is TGTGCCAGCAGTTACTCGACAGCGGGGGGGCCTGAGACCCAGTACTTC.